The 16 T cell receptor beta chains below come from one sample, sequenced in a study of radiation and T cells in renal cell carcinoma. The time point was: blood 2 weeks post-SBRT. Treatment specified: 15 Gy SBRT to primary tumor, nephrectomy 4 weeks later. Sequenced by immunoSEQ multiplex PCR; TCRdb stores in-frame clones only, minus some. The profile shows 120,000 or so clones, 85% to 90% of them singletons. The input for sequencing was blood, taken from a patient whose treatment included radiotherapy and nephrectomy. The receptors shown here come from a woman in her seventies with renal cell carcinoma.

The rearrangement joins TRBV5-6 to TRBJ1-6, with TRBD1 matching over 9 bases. The CDR3 loop spans 15 amino acids. CDR1 SGHDT and CDR2 YYEEEE come from the germline V gene. Trimming took 2 bases from V and 9 from J; bases not matched to a gene: 6. In DNA form, the CDR3 reads TGTGCCAGCAGCTTAACCGGGACAGGGATTTCACCCCTCCACTTT. Translating gives CASSLTGTGISPLHF.

This clone was seen a single time. This chain uses TRBV30 with TRBJ2-7; TRBD2 is a possible D gene (5 bases). The CDR3 contains 14 residues. CDR1 is GTSNPN and CDR2 is SVGIG in the germline V gene (reference sequence). V lost 3 bases to trimming and J lost 3 bases, with 15 bases between them. The CDR3 DNA sequence: TGTGCCTGGAGCGATAACCAGGCGGGCTACGAGCAGTACTTC. Protein product: CAWSDNQAGYEQYF.

This clone was recorded once. The V call is TRBV30, the J call TRBJ2-2; 10 bases fit TRBD2. CDR1 is GTSNPN and CDR2 is SVGIG in the germline V gene (reference sequence). V shed 0 bases and J 1 base; nucleotides not matched to a gene: 8. This CDR3 comprises 18 residues. The CDR3 region is CAWSVHSGGTLNTGELFF. The CDR3 nucleotides read TGTGCCTGGAGTGTACATAGCGGGGGGACCTTGAACACCGGGGAGCTGTTTTTT. Full variable domain (outside the CDR3, taken from reference TRBV30 and TRBJ2-2): SQTIHQWPATLVQPVGSPLSLECTVEGTSNPNLYWYRQAAGRGLQLLFYSVGIGQISSEVPQNLSASRPQDRQFILSSKKLLLSDSGFYLCAWSVHSGGTLNTGELFFGEGSRLTVL.

The chain uses TRBV7-3 and TRBJ2-3; TRBD2 matches at 11 bases. After removal of 5 bases from V and 11 bases from J, the junction contained 6 bases not matched to a gene. CDR1 and CDR2 from the germline V gene are SGHTA and FQGTGA. This CDR3 has 13 residues. The CDR3 reads CASSATTSGRQYF. CDR3 coding DNA: TGTGCCAGCAGCGCTACCACTAGCGGGAGGCAGTATTTT.

The chain recombines TRBV7-9 with TRBJ2-7; D is uncertain. CDR1 and CDR2 from the germline V gene are SEHNR and FQNEAQ (reference sequence). The V and J ends lost 5 bases and 3 bases respectively, with 8 bases between them. CDR3 length: 12 residues. CDR3 sequence (DNA): TGTGCCAGCAGCAGCTACAGCTACGAGCAGTACTTC. It yields the protein CASSSYSYEQYF.

V gene TRBV11-2 combines with J gene TRBJ1-5; D ambiguous. Trimming took 5 bases from V and 3 from J, leaving 8 bases between them. CDR3 size: 13 residues. Germline V gives CDR1 SGHAT, CDR2 FQNNGV. The CDR3 DNA reads TGTGCCAGCAGCCGGGGTCTCAATCAGCCCCAGCATTTT. It translates to CASSRGLNQPQHF. Combining the CDR3 with reference TRBV11-2 and TRBJ1-5 gives the whole variable domain EAGVAQSPRYKIIEKRQSVAFWCNPISGHATLYWYQQILGQGPKLLIQFQNNGVVDDSQLPKDRFSAERLKGVDSTLKIQPAKLEDSAVYLCASSRGLNQPQHFGDGTRLSIL.

This chain connects TRBV7-9 to TRBJ2-5; TRBD2 agrees at 10 bases. The CDR3 runs to 16 residues. In germline, CDR1 is SEHNR, CDR2 FQNEAQ (reference sequence). The ends lost 3 bases at V and 2 bases at J; junction bases unmatched: 6. The chain's CDR3 is CASSFLGTSVQETQYF. The CDR3 bases are TGTGCCAGCAGCTTCCTGGGGACTAGCGTACAAGAGACCCAGTACTTC.

This chain links TRBV11-2 with TRBJ2-2; no definite D call. The CDR3 consists of 16 residues. Trimming took off 2 bases at V and 2 bases at J, with 12 bases between the two ends. Germline loops: CDR1 SGHAT, CDR2 FQNNGV. CDR3 nucleotide sequence: TGTGCCAGCAGCTTAAGTCAACAGTCAAACACCGGGGAGCTGTTTTTT. Translated: CASSLSQQSNTGELFF.

This CDR3 is CASGLGGGRTEAFF. CDR3 DNA: TGTGCTAGTGGTTTGGGAGGTGGAAGGACTGAAGCTTTCTTT. The chain joins TRBV12-5 to TRBJ1-1; D is unresolved. Germline values: CDR1 LGHNT, CDR2 FRNRAP. The CDR3 covers 14 residues. Trimming stripped 1 base from V and 5 bases from J, with 11 bases between.

This chain joins TRBV5-1 and TRBJ2-3; 12 nucleotides align to TRBD2. This CDR3 has 16 amino acids. Per the germline V gene, CDR1 is SGHRS and CDR2 is YFSETQ. Trimming cost V 6 bases and J 6 bases; bases outside gene matches: 11. This chain's CDR3 is CASNPTSGGPGDTQYF. In DNA form, the CDR3 reads TGCGCCAGCAACCCAACTAGCGGGGGGCCGGGGGATACGCAGTATTTT.

As DNA, the CDR3 is TGTGCCAGTAGTATGTGGCAGGGCCGTAGCAATCAGCCCCAGCATTTT. Amino acid sequence: CASSMWQGRSNQPQHF. The chain links TRBV19 to TRBJ1-5, with D perhaps matching TRBD1 (5 bases). Trimming took 3 bases from V and 0 from J, leaving 12 bases between them. This CDR3 has 16 residues. CDR1 is LNHDA and CDR2 is SQIVND in the germline V gene (reference sequence).

This sequence joins TRBV19 and TRBJ1-5, with 10 bases aligning to TRBD1. Germline V gives CDR1 LNHDA, CDR2 SQIVND (reference sequence). V shed 1 base and J 4 bases; nucleotides not matched to a gene: 1. CDR3 length equals 15 residues. The CDR3: CASSIGGQGNQPQHF. The CDR3 region has the DNA TGTGCCAGTAGTATAGGGGGACAGGGGAATCAGCCCCAGCATTTT.

The gene calls are TRBV11-3 and TRBJ1-2; a weak D match, TRBD1 (5 bases). Looked up from germline, CDR1 is SGHNT and CDR2 is YENEEA. Trimming cost V 2 bases and J 4 bases, with 8 bases left between them. The CDR3 contains 13 residues. This chain's CDR3 is CASSLRGVYGYTF. For the CDR3, the DNA is TGTGCCAGCAGCTTAAGAGGGGTCTATGGCTACACCTTC.

A remark on this clone: The germline gene is not matched at one end of the junction; a read error may be the cause. The chain is built from TRBV28 and TRBJ1-2, with D unresolved. The CDR3 is 13 residues long. CDR1 MDHEN and CDR2 SYDVKM come from the germline V gene. The CDR3 nucleotides are TGTGCCAGCAATTTATACAGACTGGATGGCTACACCTTC. Encoded protein: CASNLYRLDGYTF.

The chain is built from TRBV15 and TRBJ1-1; D is unresolved. Germline V lookup: CDR1 LNHNV, CDR2 YYDKDF (reference sequence). Trimming left V 5 bases short and J 0 bases short, with 13 bases between. This CDR3 region has 15 residues. The CDR3 DNA follows: TGTGCCACCAGCCGATCGCATGTCATGAACACTGAAGCTTTCTTT. It encodes CATSRSHVMNTEAFF.

The rearrangement joins TRBV11-2 to TRBJ2-1; D may be TRBD1 (5 bases). CDR1 and CDR2 (germline): SGHAT, FQNNGV. The CDR3 runs 14 residues. The V and J ends lost 3 bases and 7 bases respectively, with 13 bases between them. CDR3 region: CASSLEPQGNEQFF. CDR3 in DNA: TGTGCCAGCAGCTTGGAGCCGCAGGGTAATGAGCAGTTCTTC.